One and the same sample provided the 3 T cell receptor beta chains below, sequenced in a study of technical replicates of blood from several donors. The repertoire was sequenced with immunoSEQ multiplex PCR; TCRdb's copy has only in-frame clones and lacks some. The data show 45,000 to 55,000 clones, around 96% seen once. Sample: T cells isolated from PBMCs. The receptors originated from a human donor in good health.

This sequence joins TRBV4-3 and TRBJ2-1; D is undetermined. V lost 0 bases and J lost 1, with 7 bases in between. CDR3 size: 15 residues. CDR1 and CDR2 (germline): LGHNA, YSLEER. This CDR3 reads CASSQDIASYNEQFF. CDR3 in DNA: TGCGCCAGCAGCCAAGATATAGCATCCTACAATGAGCAGTTCTTC.

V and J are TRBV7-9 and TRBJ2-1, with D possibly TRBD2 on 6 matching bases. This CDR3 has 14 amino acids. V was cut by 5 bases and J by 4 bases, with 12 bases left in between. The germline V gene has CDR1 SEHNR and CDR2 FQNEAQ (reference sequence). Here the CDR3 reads CASSRGDFYNEQFF. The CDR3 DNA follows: TGTGCCAGCAGCCGCGGGGACTTTTACAATGAGCAGTTCTTC.

In DNA, the CDR3 is TGTGCCAGCAGCGGCCTTGGGCCGGCTTTCTATGGCTACACCTTC. This encodes CASSGLGPAFYGYTF. This rearrangement joins TRBV7-8 to TRBJ1-2; D unresolved. CDR1 is SGHVS, CDR2 FQNEAQ, per germline. The CDR3 is 15 amino acids. V lost 5 bases to trimming and J lost 4 bases, with 17 bases between them.